These 15 T cell receptor beta chains originate from one sample sequenced in a study of T cells in Graves' hyperthyroidism and ophthalmopathy (dated by TCRdb to the late 2010s). Library preparation employed multiplex PCR. The sample was run on an Illumina HiSeq 2000. Amplification of TCR beta CDR3 regions was carried out from RNA transcripts. The TCR CDR3 was subjected to a first round of RT-PCR using the HTBI primer set and the Qiagen OneStep RT-PCR kit. TCRdb reworked the public reads: Q25 trimming with fastp, MiXCR clone assembly, productive beta chains retained. Rows matching on CDR3 protein sequence are summarized as one entry with the most common DNA and genes. The sample profile shows more than 600,000 distinct CDR3 sequences; about 16% of them were found once. The top ten clones comprise about 8.4% of the sample. The material sequenced was blood. The source of these receptors is a man between 18 and 29 years old with Graves' hyperthyroidism.

This clonotype has only a few counts. This chain links TRBV5-1 with TRBJ2-3; TRBD1 aligns across 11 bases. This CDR3 has 14 amino acids. Trimming took 5 bases from V and 5 from J; bases not matched to a gene: 4. The germline gives CDR1 SGHRS, CDR2 YFSETQ. The CDR3 region has the DNA TGCGCCAGCAGATCCGGGACAGGGGGAGATACGCAGTATTTT. Translated: CASRSGTGGDTQYF.

This clonotype has a handful of counts. The V and J genes are TRBV12-3 or TRBV12-4 and TRBJ2-5; D remains ambiguous. The CDR3 loop spans 12 amino acids. The V end was cut by 1 base, the J end by 5 bases, with 5 bases between. CDR3 in amino acids: CASSLDSETQYF. In DNA, the CDR3 is TGTGCCAGCAGTTTAGATAGTGAGACCCAGTACTTC.

The chain employs TRBV19 and TRBJ1-5; no reliable D call. V lost 10 bases and J 1 base, leaving 14 bases between the germline ends. Looked up from germline, CDR1 is LNHDA and CDR2 is SQIVND (reference sequence). The CDR3 has 14 amino acids. The CDR3 region is CATNLWYSNQPQHF. The CDR3 DNA is TGTGCCACTAACCTATGGTACAGCAATCAGCCCCAGCATTTT.

The J gene is TRBJ1-1, the V gene TRBV9; D perhaps matches TRBD1 (5 bases). Trimming took 4 bases from V and 5 from J, leaving 15 bases between them. Germline-derived CDR1 and CDR2 are SGDLS and YYNGEE. The CDR3 totals 14 residues. The CDR3 DNA is TGTGCCAGCAGCCGAAACCCAGGGTCAACTGAAGCTTTCTTT. This codes for CASSRNPGSTEAFF.

This clonotype was seen just once. One junction end does not reproduce the germline sequence, and a read error may be involved. The rearrangement joins TRBV7-9 to TRBJ2-7, with 9 bases lining up with TRBD2. This CDR3 comprises 16 residues. Per germline, CDR1 SEHNR and CDR2 FQNEAQ (reference sequence). CDR3 DNA: TGCGCCAGCAGCCAGGCCGGCCTCGCGGGAGGGCTTGAGCAGTACTTC. Translation: CASSQAGLAGGLEQYF.

This clonotype was recorded at least ten times. The rearrangement joins TRBV6-1 to TRBJ1-6; D is possibly TRBD1 (5 bases). This CDR3 is 14 amino acids long. Germline values: CDR1 MNHNS, CDR2 SASEGT. The V and J ends lost 5 bases and 7 bases respectively, with 12 bases between them. CDR3 sequence: CASSTGLRNSPLHF. The CDR3 DNA is TGTGCCAGCAGTACGGGACTCAGGAATTCACCCCTCCACTTT.

This clonotype was counted many times. This chain links TRBV13 with TRBJ1-1; D unresolved. The length of the CDR3 is 12 residues. Trimming removed 3 bases at V and 8 bases at J, with 10 bases between. CDR1 and CDR2 from the germline V gene are PRHDT and FYEKMQ (reference sequence). CDR3 nucleotides: TGTGCCAGCAGCTTGGCCGGCAGGGAAGCTTTCTTT. This translates into CASSLAGREAFF.

The chain combines TRBV29-1 with TRBJ2-1; TRBD2 might be the D (5 bases). CDR3 length: 13 residues. V lost 6 bases and J lost 4, with 13 bases in between. CDR1 is SQVTM, CDR2 ANQGSEA, per germline. The CDR3 sequence is CSVSKRSYNEQFF. The CDR3 DNA reads TGCAGCGTCTCCAAGCGGAGTTACAATGAGCAGTTCTTC.

This clonotype was counted between two and nine times. This chain joins TRBV9 and TRBJ1-2; 10 nucleotides match TRBD1. This CDR3 has 17 residues. Per the germline V gene, CDR1 is SGDLS and CDR2 is YYNGEE. Trimming cost V 3 bases and J 4 bases; bases outside gene matches: 12. In nucleotides, the CDR3 is TGTGCCAGCAGCGGGGAGGGACAGGGGACGCTCGGCTATGGCTACACCTTC. It specifies CASSGEGQGTLGYGYTF.

This clonotype occurred a few times. CDR3 loop: CASSVAGGFTDTQYF. The CDR3 nucleotides are TGTGCCAGCAGCGTAGCGGGAGGGTTCACAGATACGCAGTATTTT. The chain joins TRBV9 to TRBJ2-3; 8 bases are a match to TRBD2. Trimming took 0 bases from V and 2 from J; bases not matched to a gene: 2. Per germline, CDR1 SGDLS and CDR2 YYNGEE. The CDR3 spans 15 residues.

The CDR3 nucleotides read TGTGCCAGCAGTTTATCGGGGTCTGGCGAGGCCCAGTACTTC. Protein: CASSLSGSGEAQYF. The V call is TRBV12-3 or TRBV12-4, the J call TRBJ2-5; a weak D match, TRBD2 (5 bases). V was pared by 2 bases and J by 9 bases, with 16 bases between. This CDR3 has 14 residues.

This clonotype was counted at least ten times. V usage is TRBV28 and J usage is TRBJ2-7; weak D call: TRBD2 (5 bases). V was cut by 6 bases and J by 2 bases, with 14 bases left in between. The CDR3 consists of 14 residues. CDR1 is MDHEN and CDR2 is SYDVKM in the germline V gene. The chain's CDR3 is CASRNTGSPYEQYF. The DNA for the CDR3 is TGTGCCAGCAGGAATACGGGATCTCCCTACGAGCAGTACTTC.

In this sample, this clonotype turned up many times. The V and J genes are TRBV20-1 and TRBJ2-7, with D maybe TRBD1 (6 bases). Trimming cost V 0 bases and J 2 bases, with 11 bases left between them. The V gene's germline CDR1 is DFQATT and CDR2 SNEGSKA (reference sequence). The CDR3 totals 14 residues. The CDR3 DNA follows: TGCAGTGCTAGAGATACAGGGTTCACCTACGAGCAGTACTTC. Its translation is CSARDTGFTYEQYF.

This clonotype was seen ten or more times. V is TRBV28 and J is TRBJ2-5; no clear D. The CDR3 sequence is 14 residues long. The germline CDR1 and CDR2 sequences are MDHEN and SYDVKM. V lost 3 bases and J 4 bases, leaving 12 bases between the germline ends. In nucleotides, the CDR3 is TGTGCCAGCAGTTTTCAAGGCAGCCGAGAGACCCAGTACTTC. Translated, it gives CASSFQGSRETQYF.

This clonotype was seen a few times. The gene calls are TRBV28 and TRBJ1-4; no definite D call. The CDR3 covers 14 residues. Germline V gives CDR1 MDHEN, CDR2 SYDVKM. The V end was cut by 7 bases, the J end by 0 bases, with 9 bases between. The CDR3 protein is CASTCLSTNEKLFF. The CDR3 nucleotides are TGTGCCAGCACCTGCCTCTCAACTAATGAAAAACTGTTTTTT.